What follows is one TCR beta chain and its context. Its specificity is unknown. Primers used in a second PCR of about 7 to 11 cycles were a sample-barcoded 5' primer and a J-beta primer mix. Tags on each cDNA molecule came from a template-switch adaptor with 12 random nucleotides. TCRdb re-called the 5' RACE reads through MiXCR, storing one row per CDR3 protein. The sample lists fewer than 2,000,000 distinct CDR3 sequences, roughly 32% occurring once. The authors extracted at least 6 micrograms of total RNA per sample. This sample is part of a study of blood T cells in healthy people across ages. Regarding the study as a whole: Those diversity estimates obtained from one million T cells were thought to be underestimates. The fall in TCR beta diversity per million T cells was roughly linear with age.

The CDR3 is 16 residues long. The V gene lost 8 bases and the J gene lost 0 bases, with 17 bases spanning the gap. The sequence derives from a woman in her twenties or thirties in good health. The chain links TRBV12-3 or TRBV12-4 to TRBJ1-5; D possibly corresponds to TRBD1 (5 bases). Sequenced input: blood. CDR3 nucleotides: TGTGCCAGCGCCCTCGGGAGGGGACTTAGCAATCAGCCCCAGCATTTT. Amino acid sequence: CASALGRGLSNQPQHF.